These T cell receptor beta chains were read from a single sample in a study of T-cell memory formation after mild COVID-19. TCRdb called the 5' RACE reads again in MiXCR, with one record for every CDR3 protein. The sample lists about 250,000 distinct CDR3 sequences; 15% to 17% were seen once. Sequenced material: PBMCs or a T cell subset sorted from them (not recorded which). The receptors shown here come from an adult woman who had mild COVID-19 (a few samples of this study predate the infection). Cell type and time point are not known. The conserved cysteine and the conserved F or W are not part of the CDR3 here. A D gene is named only where the DNA matches it firmly. Clone size, where shown, is once, few, many, or a class for clones that have expanded.

J: TRBJ2-5; length: 9; size: NA; V: TRBV20-1; D: NA; CDR3: SASPQETQY
J: TRBJ1-3; length: 12; size: NA; V: TRBV24-1; D: NA; CDR3: ATSDSLTGNTIY
J: TRBJ2-5; length: 15; size: few; V: TRBV15; D: TRBD2; CDR3: ATSRVRLAGNQETQY
J: TRBJ2-7; length: 12; size: few; V: TRBV12-3/TRBV12-4; D: TRBD2; CDR3: ASSLTSGSREQY
J: TRBJ1-2; length: 11; size: few; V: TRBV7-8; D: NA; CDR3: ASSLDQGYGYT
J: TRBJ2-7; length: 16; size: few; V: TRBV18; D: NA; CDR3: ASSPLPNTPTSEDEQY
J: TRBJ1-2; length: 9; size: NA; V: TRBV12-3/TRBV12-4; D: NA; CDR3: ASRRGFGYT
J: TRBJ2-3; length: 14; size: few; V: TRBV5-1; D: TRBD2; CDR3: ASSLSAGVGTDTQY
J: TRBJ2-3; length: 12; size: NA; V: TRBV5-6; D: TRBD2; CDR3: ASSPSGGADTQY
J: TRBJ1-5; length: 11; size: NA; V: TRBV19; D: NA; CDR3: ASSTGVYQPQH
J: TRBJ2-3; length: 13; size: NA; V: TRBV5-1; D: NA; CDR3: ASSGAGGRADTQY
J: TRBJ1-4; length: 16; size: few; V: TRBV4-1; D: NA; CDR3: ASSQDRRAIVSNEKLF
J: TRBJ2-1; length: 13; size: NA; V: TRBV7-6; D: NA; CDR3: ASSLVADSYNEQF
J: TRBJ2-3; length: 13; size: many; V: TRBV7-9; D: TRBD2; CDR3: ASSSPGRGTDTQY
J: TRBJ1-6; length: 12; size: many; V: TRBV10-3; D: NA; CDR3: AIRRDSYNSPLH